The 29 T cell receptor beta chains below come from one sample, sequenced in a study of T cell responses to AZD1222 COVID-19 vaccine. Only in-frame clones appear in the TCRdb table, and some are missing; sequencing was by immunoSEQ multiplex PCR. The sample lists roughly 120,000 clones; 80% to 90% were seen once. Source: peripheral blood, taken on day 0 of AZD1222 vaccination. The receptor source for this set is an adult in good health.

The CDR3 DNA sequence: TGCGCCAGCAGTGAGTCCGGGGGACAGGCCTACGAGCAGTACTTC. Translating gives CASSESGGQAYEQYF. The chain couples TRBV10-2 to TRBJ2-7, with 8 bases aligning to TRBD1. Trimming cost V 0 bases and J 2 bases; bases outside gene matches: 3. CDR1 is WSHSY, CDR2 SAAADI, per germline. This CDR3 has 15 residues.

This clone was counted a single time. This CDR3 is CASSLATRSQYF. In DNA form, the CDR3 reads TGTGCCAGCAGCTTAGCCACTAGATCCCAGTACTTC. V gene TRBV5-6 combines with J gene TRBJ2-7, with a tentative D call TRBD2 (5 bases). The CDR3 extends over 12 amino acids. From germline, CDR1 is SGHDT and CDR2 YYEEEE. Trimming shortened V by 2 bases and J by 10 bases, and 13 bases separated the two germline ends.

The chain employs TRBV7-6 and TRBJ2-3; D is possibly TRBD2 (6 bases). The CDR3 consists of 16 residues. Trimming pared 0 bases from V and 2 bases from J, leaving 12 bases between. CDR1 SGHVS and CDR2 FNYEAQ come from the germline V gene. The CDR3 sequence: CASSLAVIAATDTQYF. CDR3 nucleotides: TGTGCCAGCAGCTTAGCGGTAATAGCGGCCACAGATACGCAGTATTTT.

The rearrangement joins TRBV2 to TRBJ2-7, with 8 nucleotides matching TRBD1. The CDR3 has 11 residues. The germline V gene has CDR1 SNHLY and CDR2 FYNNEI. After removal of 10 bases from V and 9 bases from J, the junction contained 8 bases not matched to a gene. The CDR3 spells CATLDREAQYF. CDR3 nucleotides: TGTGCCACCCTGGACAGGGAAGCGCAGTACTTC.

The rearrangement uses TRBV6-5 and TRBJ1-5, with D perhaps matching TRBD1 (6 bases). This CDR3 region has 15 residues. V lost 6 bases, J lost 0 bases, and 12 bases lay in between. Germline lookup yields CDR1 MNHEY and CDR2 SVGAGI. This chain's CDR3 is CASSLTGNSNQPQHF. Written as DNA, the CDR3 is TGTGCCAGCAGCCTGACAGGCAATAGCAATCAGCCCCAGCATTTT.

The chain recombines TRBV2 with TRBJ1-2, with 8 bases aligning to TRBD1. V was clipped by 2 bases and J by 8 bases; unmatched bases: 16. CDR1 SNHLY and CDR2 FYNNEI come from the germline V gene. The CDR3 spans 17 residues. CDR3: CASSERGTGQGRKGYTF. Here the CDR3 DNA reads TGTGCCAGCAGTGAAAGGGGCACCGGACAGGGACGGAAAGGCTACACCTTC. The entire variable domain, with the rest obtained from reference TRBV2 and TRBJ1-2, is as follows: EPEVTQTPSHQVTQMGQEVILRCVPISNHLYFYWYRQILGQKVEFLVSFYNNEISEKSEIFDDQFSVERPDGSNFTLKIRSTKLEDSAMYFCASSERGTGQGRKGYTFGSGTRLTVV.

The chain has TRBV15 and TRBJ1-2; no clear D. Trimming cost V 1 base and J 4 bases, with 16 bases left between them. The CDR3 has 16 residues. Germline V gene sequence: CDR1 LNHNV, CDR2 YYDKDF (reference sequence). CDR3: CATSRVGSAVSYGYTF. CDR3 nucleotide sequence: TGTGCCACCAGCAGAGTCGGATCAGCTGTTAGCTATGGCTACACCTTC.

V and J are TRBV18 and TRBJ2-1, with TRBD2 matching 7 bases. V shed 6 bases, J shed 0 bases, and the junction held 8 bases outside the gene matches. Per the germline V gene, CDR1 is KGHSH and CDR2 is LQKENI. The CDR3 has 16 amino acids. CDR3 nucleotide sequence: TGTGCCAGCTCCCCGGTTGGCGGGAGCTCCTACAATGAGCAGTTCTTC. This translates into CASSPVGGSSYNEQFF.

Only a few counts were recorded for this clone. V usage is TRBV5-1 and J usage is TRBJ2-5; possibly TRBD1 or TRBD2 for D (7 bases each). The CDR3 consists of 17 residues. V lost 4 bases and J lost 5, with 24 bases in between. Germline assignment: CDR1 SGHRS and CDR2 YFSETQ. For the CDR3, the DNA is TGCGCCAGCAGCCCAGGGGGGGAGGGCCCACTTCGGGAGACCCAGTACTTC. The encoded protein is CASSPGGEGPLRETQYF. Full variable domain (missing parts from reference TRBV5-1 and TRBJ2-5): KAGVTQTPRYLIKTRGQQVTLSCSPISGHRSVSWYQQTPGQGLQFLFEYFSETQRNKGNFPGRFSGRQFSNSRSEMNVSTLELGDSALYLCASSPGGEGPLRETQYFGPGTRLLVL.

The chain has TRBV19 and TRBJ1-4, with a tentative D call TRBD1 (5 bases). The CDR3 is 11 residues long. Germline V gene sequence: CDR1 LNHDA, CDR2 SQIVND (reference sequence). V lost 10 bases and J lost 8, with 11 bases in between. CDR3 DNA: TGTGCCACAGGGCGGGGGGAAAAACTGTTTTTT. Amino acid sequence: CATGRGEKLFF.

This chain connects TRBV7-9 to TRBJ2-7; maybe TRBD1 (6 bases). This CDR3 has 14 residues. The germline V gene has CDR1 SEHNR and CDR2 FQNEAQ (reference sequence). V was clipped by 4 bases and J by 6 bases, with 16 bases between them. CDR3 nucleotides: TGTGCCAGCAGCTCAGGACAGATCTGGGTCGAGCAGTACTTC. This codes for CASSSGQIWVEQYF.

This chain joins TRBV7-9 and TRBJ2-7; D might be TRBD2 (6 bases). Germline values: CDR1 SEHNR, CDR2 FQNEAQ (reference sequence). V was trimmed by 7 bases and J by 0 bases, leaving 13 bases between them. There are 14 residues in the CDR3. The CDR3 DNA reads TGTGCCAGCACCTTCGGCGGGAACTCCTACGAGCAGTACTTC. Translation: CASTFGGNSYEQYF.

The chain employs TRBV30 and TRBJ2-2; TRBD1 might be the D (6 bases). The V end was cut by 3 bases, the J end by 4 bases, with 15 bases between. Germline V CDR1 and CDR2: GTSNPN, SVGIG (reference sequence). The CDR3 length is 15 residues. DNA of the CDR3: TGTGCCTGGAGACCGACATGGACAGTCACCGGGGAGCTGTTTTTT. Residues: CAWRPTWTVTGELFF.

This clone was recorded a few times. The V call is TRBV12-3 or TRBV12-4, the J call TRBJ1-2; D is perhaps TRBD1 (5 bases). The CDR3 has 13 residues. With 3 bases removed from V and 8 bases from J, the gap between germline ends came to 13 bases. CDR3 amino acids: CASSLGGLKGYTF. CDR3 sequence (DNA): TGTGCCAGCAGTTTGGGGGGATTAAAGGGCTACACCTTC.

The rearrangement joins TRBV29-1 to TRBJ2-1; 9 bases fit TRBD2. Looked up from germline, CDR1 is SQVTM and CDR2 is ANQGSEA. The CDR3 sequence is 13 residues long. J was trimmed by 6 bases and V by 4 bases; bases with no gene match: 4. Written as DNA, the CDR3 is TGCAGCGTTGCCCCTAGCGGGATCAATGAGCAGTTCTTC. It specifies CSVAPSGINEQFF.

The DNA for the CDR3 is TGCAGCGTTGAAGGGGACAGGGGGCCCTTGCAAGAGACCCAGTACTTC. Amino acid sequence: CSVEGDRGPLQETQYF. The V and J genes are TRBV29-1 and TRBJ2-5; 12 bases match TRBD1. CDR3 size: 16 residues. Trimming at V came to 1 base and at J to 2 bases, leaving 5 bases not matched to a gene. The germline CDR1 and CDR2 sequences are SQVTM and ANQGSEA.

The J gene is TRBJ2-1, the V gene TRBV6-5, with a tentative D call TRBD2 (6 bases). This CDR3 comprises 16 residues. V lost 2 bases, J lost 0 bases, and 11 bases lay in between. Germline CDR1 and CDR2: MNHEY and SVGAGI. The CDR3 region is CASSYRRGSSYNEQFF. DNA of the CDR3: TGTGCCAGCAGTTACAGGAGGGGTAGCTCCTACAATGAGCAGTTCTTC.

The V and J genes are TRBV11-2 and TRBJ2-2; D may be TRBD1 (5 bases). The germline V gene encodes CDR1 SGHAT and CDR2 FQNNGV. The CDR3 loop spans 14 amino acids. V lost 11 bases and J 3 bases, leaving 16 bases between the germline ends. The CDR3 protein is CASWGQPYTGELFF. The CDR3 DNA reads TGTGCCTCCTGGGGCCAGCCTTACACCGGGGAGCTGTTTTTT. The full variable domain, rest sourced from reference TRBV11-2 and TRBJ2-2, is EAGVAQSPRYKIIEKRQSVAFWCNPISGHATLYWYQQILGQGPKLLIQFQNNGVVDDSQLPKDRFSAERLKGVDSTLKIQPAKLEDSAVYLCASWGQPYTGELFFGEGSRLTVL.

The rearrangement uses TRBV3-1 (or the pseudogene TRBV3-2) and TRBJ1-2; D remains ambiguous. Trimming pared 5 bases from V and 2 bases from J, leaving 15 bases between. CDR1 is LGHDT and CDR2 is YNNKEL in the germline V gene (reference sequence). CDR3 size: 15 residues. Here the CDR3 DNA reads TGTGCCAGCAGCAGGGAGCACACTTCAAACTATGGCTACACCTTC. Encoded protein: CASSREHTSNYGYTF.

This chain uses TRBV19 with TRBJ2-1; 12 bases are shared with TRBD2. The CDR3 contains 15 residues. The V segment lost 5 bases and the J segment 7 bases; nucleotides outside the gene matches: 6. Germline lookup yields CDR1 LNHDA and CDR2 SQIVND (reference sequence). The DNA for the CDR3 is TGTGCCAGTAGTCCTAGCGGGAGGGCCTTGAATGAGCAGTTCTTC. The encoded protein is CASSPSGRALNEQFF.

CDR3 coding DNA: TGTGCCAGCAGCCAAGCAGGGGGCAAGAGCAATCAGCCCCAGCATTTT. This sequence encodes CASSQAGGKSNQPQHF. This chain joins TRBV3-1 (or the pseudogene TRBV3-2) and TRBJ1-5; 8 positions agree with TRBD1. This CDR3 region has 16 residues. Germline trimming cut 1 base from V and 1 base from J; bases unmatched to any gene: 3. The V gene's germline CDR1 is LGHDT and CDR2 YNNKEL (reference sequence).

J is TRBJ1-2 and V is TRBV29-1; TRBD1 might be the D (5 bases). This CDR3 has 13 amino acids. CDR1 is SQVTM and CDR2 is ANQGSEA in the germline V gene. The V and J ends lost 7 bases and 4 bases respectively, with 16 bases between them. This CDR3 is CSASGGAPYGYTF. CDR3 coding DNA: TGCAGCGCCTCGGGCGGGGCTCCCTATGGCTACACCTTC. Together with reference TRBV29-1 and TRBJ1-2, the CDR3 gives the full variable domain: SAVISQKPSRDICQRGTSLTIQCQVDSQVTMMFWYRQQPGQSLTLIATANQGSEATYESGFVIDKFPISRPNLTFSTLTVSNMSPEDSSIYLCSASGGAPYGYTFGSGTRLTVV.

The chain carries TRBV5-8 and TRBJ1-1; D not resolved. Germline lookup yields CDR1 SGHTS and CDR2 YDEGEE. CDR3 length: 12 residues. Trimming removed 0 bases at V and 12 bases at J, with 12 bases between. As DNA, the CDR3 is TGTGCCAGCAGCTTGGTTTCAGCTTGGCCTTTCTTT. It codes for CASSLVSAWPFF.

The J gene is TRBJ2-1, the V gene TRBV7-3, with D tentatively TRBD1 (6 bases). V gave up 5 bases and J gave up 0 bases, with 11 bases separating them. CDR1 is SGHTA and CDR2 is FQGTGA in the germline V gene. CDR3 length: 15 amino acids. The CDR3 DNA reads TGTGCCAGCAGCCAAGCCAGGGGCTCCTACAATGAGCAGTTCTTC. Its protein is CASSQARGSYNEQFF.

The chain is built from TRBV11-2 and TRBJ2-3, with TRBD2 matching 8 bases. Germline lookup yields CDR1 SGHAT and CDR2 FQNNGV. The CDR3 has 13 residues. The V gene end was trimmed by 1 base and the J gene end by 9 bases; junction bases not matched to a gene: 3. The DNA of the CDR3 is TGTGCCAGCAGCTTAGGCCCGGGGGGGACGCAGTATTTT. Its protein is CASSLGPGGTQYF.

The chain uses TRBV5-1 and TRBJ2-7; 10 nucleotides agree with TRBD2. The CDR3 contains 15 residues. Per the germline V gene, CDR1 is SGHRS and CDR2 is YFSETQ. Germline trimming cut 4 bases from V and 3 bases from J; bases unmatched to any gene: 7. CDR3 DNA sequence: TGCGCCAGCAGCCGCCTAGCGGGAGCCCTCTACGAGCAGTACTTC. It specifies CASSRLAGALYEQYF.

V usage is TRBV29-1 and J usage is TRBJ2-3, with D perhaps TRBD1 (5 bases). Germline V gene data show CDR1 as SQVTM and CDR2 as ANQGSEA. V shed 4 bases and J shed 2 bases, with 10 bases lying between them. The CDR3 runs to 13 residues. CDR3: CSVAATVTDTQYF. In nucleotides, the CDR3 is TGCAGCGTTGCCGCGACAGTCACAGATACGCAGTATTTT.

CDR3 DNA sequence: TGTGCCTGGACGGTAGGGTACAATGAGCAGTTCTTC. Its protein is CAWTVGYNEQFF. The gene calls are TRBV30 and TRBJ2-1; D is uncertain. The CDR3 loop spans 12 amino acids. V gave up 4 bases and J gave up 4 bases, with 8 bases separating them. In germline, CDR1 is GTSNPN, CDR2 SVGIG (reference sequence).

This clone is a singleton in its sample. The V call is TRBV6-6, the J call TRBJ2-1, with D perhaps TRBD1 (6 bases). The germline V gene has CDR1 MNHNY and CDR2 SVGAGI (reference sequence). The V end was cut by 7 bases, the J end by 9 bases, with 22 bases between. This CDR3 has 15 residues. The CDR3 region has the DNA TGTGCCAGCACCAACCGGCCCAGGGGATACGGTGAGCAGTTCTTC. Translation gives CASTNRPRGYGEQFF.